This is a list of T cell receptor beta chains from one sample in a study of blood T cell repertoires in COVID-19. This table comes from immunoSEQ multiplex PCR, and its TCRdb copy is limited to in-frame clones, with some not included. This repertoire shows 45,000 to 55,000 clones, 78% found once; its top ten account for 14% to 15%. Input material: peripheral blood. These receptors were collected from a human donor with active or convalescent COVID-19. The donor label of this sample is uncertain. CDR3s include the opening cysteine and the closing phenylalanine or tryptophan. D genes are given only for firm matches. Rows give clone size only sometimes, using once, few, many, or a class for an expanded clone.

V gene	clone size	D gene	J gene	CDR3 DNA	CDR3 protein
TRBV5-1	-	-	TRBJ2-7	TGCGCCAGCAGCGGACAAAACGAGCAGTACTTC	CASSGQNEQYF
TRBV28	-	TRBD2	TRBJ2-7	TGTGCCACCGCGAGACTAGCGGGCTACGAGCAGTACTTC	CATARLAGYEQYF
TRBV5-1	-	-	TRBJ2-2	TGCGCCAGCAGCTTAGGACAGCGTGACGCCGGGGAGCTGTTTTTT	CASSLGQRDAGELFF
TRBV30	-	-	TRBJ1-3	TGTGCACAAACGTGGTACCCTGGAAACACCATATATTTT	CAQTWYPGNTIYF
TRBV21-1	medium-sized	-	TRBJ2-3	TGTGACAGAATTTTACGGGATACGCAGTATTTT	CDRILRDTQYF
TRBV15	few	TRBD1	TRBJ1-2	TGTGCCACCAGCAGGGACAGGGTCGATGGCTACACCTTC	CATSRDRVDGYTF
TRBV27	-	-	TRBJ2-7	TGTGCCAGCAGTTTAAAGCCCTTAGACAGTTACGAGCAGTACTTC	CASSLKPLDSYEQYF
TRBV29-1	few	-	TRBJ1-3	TGCAGCGCCTGGGGGGGGCTCTCTGGAAACACCATATATTTT	CSAWGGLSGNTIYF
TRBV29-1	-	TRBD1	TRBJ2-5	TGCAGCGTAGGGACAGGGGGCCGGGGAGAGACCCAGTACTTC	CSVGTGGRGETQYF
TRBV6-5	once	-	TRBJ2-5	TGTGCCAGCATCATTCGGGAGTCGGGGACCCAGTACTTC	CASIIRESGTQYF
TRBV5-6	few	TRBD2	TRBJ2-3	TGTGCCAGCAGCTTGGGGCTAGCGGCCACAGATACGCAGTATTTT	CASSLGLAATDTQYF
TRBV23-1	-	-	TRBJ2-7	TGCGCCCCCGGGGGTGGGTGTTCGCACGAGCAGTACTTC	CAPGGGCSHEQYF
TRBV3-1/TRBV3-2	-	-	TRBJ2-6	TGTGCCAGCAGCCAAGAGGCAGGCCGGCGCTCTGGGGCCAACGTCCTGACTTTC	CASSQEAGRRSGANVLTF
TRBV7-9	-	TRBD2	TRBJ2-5	TGTGCCAGCAGCTTAATAGCGGGAGTGGGCTTGGGAGAGACCCAGTACTTC	CASSLIAGVGLGETQYF
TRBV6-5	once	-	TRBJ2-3	TGTGCCAGCGGTAGAGTTACTAGCACAGATACGCAGTATTTT	CASGRVTSTDTQYF
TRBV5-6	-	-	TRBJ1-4	TGTGCCAGCAGCTTCGGCGGGGTCTACGAAAAACTGTTTTTT	CASSFGGVYEKLFF
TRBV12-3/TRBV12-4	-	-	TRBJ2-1	TGTGCCAGCAGTTTAACTCTCTACAATGAGCAGTTCTTC	CASSLTLYNEQFF
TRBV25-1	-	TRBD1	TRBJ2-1	TGTGCCAGCAGTGAATATAAGGGGGCAGAGGATGAGCAGTTCTTC	CASSEYKGAEDEQFF
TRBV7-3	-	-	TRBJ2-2	TGTGCCAGCAGCCCAAATTCGGGCACCGGGGAGCTGTTTTTT	CASSPNSGTGELFF
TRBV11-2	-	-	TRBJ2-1	TGTGCCAGCAGCTTAGCGGGAGTAAGCAATGAGCAGTTCTTC	CASSLAGVSNEQFF
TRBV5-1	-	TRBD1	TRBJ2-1	TGCGCCAGCTCCCGGGACAGGAATTACAATGAGCAGTTCTTC	CASSRDRNYNEQFF
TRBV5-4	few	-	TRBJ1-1	TGTGCCAGCAGCTTGGAAGTTAGGCAGCCGGGTGTGGCTTTCTTT	CASSLEVRQPGVAFF
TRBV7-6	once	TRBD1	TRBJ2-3	TGTGCCAGCAGCTTAGCGGGACAGGGTACAGATACGCAGTATTTT	CASSLAGQGTDTQYF
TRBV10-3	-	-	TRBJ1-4	TGTGCCATCAGTGGAGGTGAAAAACTGTTTTTT	CAISGGEKLFF
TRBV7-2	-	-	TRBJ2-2	TGTGCCAGCACCGCGGGGCCTGCCGGGGAGCTGTTTTTT	CASTAGPAGELFF
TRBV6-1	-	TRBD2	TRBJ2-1	TGTGCCAGCAGTGCTCCCCCGGGACTAGCGGGAGTCCCTTCCTACAATGAGCAGTTCTTC	CASSAPPGLAGVPSYNEQFF
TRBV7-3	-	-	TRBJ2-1	TGTGCCAGCAGCTTAACGCGTCTCGGCGGCGAGCAGTTCTTC	CASSLTRLGGEQFF
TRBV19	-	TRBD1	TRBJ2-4	TGTGCCAGTAGTACTACAGGGGGGTTAGCCAAAAACATTCAGTACTTC	CASSTTGGLAKNIQYF
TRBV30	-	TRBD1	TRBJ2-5	TGTGCCTGTTCCGGGACAGCTCAAGAGACCCAGTACTTC	CACSGTAQETQYF
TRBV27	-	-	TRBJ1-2	TGTGCCAGCAGTTCCTTCAGGGGATCGACTAACTATGGCTACACCTTC	CASSSFRGSTNYGYTF
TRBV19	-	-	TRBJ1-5	TGTGCCAGTAGTATCTTCGGCCCTCAGGGCAATCAGCCCCAGCATTTT	CASSIFGPQGNQPQHF
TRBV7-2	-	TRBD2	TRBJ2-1	TGTGCCAGCAGCTTAACTAGCGGATACAATGAGCAGTTCTTC	CASSLTSGYNEQFF
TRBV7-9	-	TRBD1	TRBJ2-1	TGTGCCAGCAGCTTCGGGACAGGGGGTTACAATGAGCAGTTCTTC	CASSFGTGGYNEQFF